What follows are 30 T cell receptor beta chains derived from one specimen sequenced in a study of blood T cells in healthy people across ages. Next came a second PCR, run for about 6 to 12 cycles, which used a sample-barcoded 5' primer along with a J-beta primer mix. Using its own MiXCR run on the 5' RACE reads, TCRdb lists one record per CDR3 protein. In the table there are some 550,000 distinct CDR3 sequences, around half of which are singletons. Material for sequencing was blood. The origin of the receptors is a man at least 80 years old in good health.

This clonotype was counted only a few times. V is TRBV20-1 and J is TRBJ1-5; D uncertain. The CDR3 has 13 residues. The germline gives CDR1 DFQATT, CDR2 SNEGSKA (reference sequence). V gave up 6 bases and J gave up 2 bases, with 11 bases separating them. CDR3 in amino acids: CSAIGQGNQPQHF. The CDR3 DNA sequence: TGCAGTGCCATAGGGCAGGGCAATCAGCCCCAGCATTTT.

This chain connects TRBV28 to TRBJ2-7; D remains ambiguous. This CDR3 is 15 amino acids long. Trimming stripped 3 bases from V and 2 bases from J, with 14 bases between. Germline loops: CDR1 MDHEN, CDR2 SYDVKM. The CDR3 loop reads CASSFGRLVTYEQYF. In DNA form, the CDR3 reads TGTGCCAGCAGTTTTGGGCGGCTCGTGACCTACGAGCAGTACTTC.

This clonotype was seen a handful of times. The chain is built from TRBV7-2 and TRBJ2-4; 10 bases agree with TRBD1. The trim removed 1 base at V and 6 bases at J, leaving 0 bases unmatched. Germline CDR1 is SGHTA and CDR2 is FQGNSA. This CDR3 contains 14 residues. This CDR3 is CASSLGQGANIQYF. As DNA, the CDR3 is TGTGCCAGCAGCTTAGGACAGGGGGCAAACATTCAGTACTTC.

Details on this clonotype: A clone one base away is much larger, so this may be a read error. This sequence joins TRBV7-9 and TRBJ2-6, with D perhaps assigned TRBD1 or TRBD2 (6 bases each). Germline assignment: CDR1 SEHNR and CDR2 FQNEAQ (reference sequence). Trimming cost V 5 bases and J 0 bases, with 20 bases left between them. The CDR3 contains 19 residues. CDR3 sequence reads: CASSRLGTGRGSGANVLTF. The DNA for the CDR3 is TGTGCCAGCAGCCGCCTAGGTACAGGGCGGGGCTCTGGGGCCAACGTCCTGACTTTC. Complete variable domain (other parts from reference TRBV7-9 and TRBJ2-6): DTGVSQNPRHKITKRGQNVTFRCDPISEHNRLYWYRQTLGQGPEFLTYFQNEAQLEKSRLLSDRFSAERPKGSFSTLEIQRTEQGDSAMYLCASSRLGTGRGSGANVLTFGAGSRLTVL.

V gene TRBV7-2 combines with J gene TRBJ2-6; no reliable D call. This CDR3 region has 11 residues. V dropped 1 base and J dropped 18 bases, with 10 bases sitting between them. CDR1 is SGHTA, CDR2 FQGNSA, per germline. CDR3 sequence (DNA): TGTGCCAGCAGCTTAGGAGGTCAACGGACTTTC. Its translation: CASSLGGQRTF.

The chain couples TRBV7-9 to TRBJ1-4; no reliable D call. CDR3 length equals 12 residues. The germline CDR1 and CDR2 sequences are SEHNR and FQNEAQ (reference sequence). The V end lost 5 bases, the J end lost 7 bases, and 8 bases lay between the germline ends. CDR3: CASSLSPEKLFF. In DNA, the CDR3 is TGTGCCAGCAGCCTAAGCCCTGAAAAACTGTTTTTT.

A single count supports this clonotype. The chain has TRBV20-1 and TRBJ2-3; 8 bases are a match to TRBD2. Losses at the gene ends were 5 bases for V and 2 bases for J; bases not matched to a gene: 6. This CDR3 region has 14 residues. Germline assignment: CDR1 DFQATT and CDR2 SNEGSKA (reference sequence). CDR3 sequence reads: CSAPRGGNTDTQYF. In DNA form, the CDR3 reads TGCAGTGCTCCCCGCGGGGGGAACACAGATACGCAGTATTTT.

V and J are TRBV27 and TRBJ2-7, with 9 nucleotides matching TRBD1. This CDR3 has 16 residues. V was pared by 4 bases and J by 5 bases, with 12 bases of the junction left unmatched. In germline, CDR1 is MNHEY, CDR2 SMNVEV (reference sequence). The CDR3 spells CASSSLDRGVFNEQYF. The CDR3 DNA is TGTGCCAGCAGTTCTCTTGACAGGGGGGTTTTCAACGAGCAGTACTTC.

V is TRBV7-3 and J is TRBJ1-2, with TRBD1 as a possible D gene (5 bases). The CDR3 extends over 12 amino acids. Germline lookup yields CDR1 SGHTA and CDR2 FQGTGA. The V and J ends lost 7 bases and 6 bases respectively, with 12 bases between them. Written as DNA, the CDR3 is TGTGCCAGCAAGGGGATTGAAGATGGCTACACCTTC. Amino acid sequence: CASKGIEDGYTF.

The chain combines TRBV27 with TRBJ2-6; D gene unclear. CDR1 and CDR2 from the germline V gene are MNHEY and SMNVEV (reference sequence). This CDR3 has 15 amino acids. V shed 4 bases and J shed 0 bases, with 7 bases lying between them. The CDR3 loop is CASSSYSSGANVLTF. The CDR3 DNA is TGTGCCAGCAGTTCCTATAGCTCTGGGGCCAACGTCCTGACTTTC.

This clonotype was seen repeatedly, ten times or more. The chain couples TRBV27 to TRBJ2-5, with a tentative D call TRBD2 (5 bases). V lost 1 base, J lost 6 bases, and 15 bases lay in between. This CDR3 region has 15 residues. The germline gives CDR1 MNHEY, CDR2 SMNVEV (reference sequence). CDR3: CASSLFGVPLKTQYF. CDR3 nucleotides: TGTGCCAGCAGTTTATTCGGGGTTCCCTTAAAGACCCAGTACTTC.

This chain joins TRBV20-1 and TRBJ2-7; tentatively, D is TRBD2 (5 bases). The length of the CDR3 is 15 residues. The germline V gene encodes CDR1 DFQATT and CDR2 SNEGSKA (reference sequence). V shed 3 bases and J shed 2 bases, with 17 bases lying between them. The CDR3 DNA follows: TGCAGTGCTAGCCCCTCGGGAACTGGGGCCTACGAGCAGTACTTC. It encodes CSASPSGTGAYEQYF.

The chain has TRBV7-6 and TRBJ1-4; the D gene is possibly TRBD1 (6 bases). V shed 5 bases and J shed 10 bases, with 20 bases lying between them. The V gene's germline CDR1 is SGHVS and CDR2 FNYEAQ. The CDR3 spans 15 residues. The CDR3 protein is CASSKITGTDGKLFF. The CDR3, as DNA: TGTGCCAGCAGCAAAATTACAGGGACTGATGGAAAACTGTTTTTT. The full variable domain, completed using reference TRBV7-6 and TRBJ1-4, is GAGVSQSPRYKVTKRGQDVALRCDPISGHVSLYWYRQALGQGPEFLTYFNYEAQQDKSGLPNDRFSAERPEGSISTLTIQRTEQRDSAMYRCASSKITGTDGKLFFGSGTQLSVL.

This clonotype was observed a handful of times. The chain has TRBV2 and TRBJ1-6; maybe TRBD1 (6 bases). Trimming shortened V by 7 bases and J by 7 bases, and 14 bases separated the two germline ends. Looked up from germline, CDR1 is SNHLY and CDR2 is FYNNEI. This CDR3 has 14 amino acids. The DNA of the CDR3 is TGTGCCAGCACTGTGGGGGGCGGAAATTCACCCCTCCACTTT. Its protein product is CASTVGGGNSPLHF.

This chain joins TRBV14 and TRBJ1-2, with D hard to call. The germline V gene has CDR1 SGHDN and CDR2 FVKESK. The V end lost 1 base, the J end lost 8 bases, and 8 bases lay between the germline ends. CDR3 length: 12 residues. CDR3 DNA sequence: TGTGCCAGCAGCCAAGGGGTTCAGGGCTACACCTTC. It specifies CASSQGVQGYTF.

CDR3 residues: CASSLDSGLSTDTQYF. In DNA, the CDR3 is TGTGCCAGCAGCCTCGACTCGGGTTTAAGCACAGATACGCAGTATTTT. V gene TRBV7-2 combines with J gene TRBJ2-3, with no clear D. V was clipped by 5 bases and J by 0 bases, with 15 bases between them. CDR3 length: 16 amino acids. From germline, CDR1 is SGHTA and CDR2 FQGNSA.

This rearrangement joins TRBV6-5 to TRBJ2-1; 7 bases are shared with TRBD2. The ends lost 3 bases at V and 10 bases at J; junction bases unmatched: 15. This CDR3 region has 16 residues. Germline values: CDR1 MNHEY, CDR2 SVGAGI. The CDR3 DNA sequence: TGTGCCAGCAGTTATCGGGCTAGCGGCGGGATGAAGGAGCAGTTCTTC. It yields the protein CASSYRASGGMKEQFF.

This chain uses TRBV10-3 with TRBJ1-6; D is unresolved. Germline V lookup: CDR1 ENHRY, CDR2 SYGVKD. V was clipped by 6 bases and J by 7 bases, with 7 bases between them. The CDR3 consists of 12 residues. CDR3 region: CAISLDNSPLHF. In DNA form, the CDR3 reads TGTGCCATCAGCCTGGACAATTCACCCCTCCACTTT.

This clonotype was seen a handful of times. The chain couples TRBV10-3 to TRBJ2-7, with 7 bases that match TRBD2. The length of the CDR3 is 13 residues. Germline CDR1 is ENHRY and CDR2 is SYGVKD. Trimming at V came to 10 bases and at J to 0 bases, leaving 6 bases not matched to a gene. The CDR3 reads CASGGQSSYEQYF. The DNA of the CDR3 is TGTGCCAGCGGGGGTCAAAGCTCCTACGAGCAGTACTTC.

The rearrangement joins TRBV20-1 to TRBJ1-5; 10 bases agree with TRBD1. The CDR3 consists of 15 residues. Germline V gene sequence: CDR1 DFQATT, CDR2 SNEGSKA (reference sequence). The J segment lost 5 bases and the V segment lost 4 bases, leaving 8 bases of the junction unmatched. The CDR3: CSAKVVTGGHQPQHF. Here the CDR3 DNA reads TGCAGTGCTAAGGTAGTGACAGGGGGCCATCAGCCCCAGCATTTT.

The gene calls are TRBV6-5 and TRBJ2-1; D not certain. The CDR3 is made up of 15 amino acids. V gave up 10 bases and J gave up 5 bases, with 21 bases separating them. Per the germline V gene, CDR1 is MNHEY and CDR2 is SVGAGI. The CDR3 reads CATEVTSDVHNEQFF. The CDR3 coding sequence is TGTGCCACCGAGGTCACGTCGGATGTTCACAATGAGCAGTTCTTC.

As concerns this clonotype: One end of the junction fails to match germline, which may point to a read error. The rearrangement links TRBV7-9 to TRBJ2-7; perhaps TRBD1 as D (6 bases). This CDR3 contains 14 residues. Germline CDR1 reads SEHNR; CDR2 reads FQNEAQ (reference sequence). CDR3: CANSVQGSSYEQYF. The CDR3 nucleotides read TGTGCCAACAGCGTACAGGGTAGCTCCTACGAGCAGTACTTC. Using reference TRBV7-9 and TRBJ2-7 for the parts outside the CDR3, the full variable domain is DTGVSQNPRHKITKRGQNVTFRCDPISEHNRLYWYRQTLGQGPEFLTYFQNEAQLEKSRLLSDRFSAERPKGSFSTLEIQRTEQGDSAMYLCANSVQGSSYEQYFGPGTRLTVT.

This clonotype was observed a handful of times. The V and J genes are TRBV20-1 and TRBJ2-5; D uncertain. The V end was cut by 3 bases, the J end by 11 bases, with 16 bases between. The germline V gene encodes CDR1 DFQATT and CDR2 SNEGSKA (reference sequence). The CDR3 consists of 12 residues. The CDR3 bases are TGCAGTGCTAGTCCACTGACCTACGTGCAGTACTTC. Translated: CSASPLTYVQYF.

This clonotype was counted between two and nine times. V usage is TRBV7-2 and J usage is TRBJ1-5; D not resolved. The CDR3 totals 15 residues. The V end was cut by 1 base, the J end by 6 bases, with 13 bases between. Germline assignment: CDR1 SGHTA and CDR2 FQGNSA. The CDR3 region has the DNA TGTGCCAGCAGCTTAGTGCCAGACGACGGTCAGCCCCAGCATTTT. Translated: CASSLVPDDGQPQHF.

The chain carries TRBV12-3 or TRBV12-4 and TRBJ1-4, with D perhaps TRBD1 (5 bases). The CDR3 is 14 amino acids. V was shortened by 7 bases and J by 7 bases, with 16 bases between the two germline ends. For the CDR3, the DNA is TGTGCCAGCACTAAAAGGGACCTCGGTGAAAAACTGTTTTTT. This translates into CASTKRDLGEKLFF.

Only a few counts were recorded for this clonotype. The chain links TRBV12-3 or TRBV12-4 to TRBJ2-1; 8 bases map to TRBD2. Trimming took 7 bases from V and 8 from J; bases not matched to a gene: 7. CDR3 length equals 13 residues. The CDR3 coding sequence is TGTGCCAGCATCGGGAGGGCCGGAGATGAGCAGTTCTTC. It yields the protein CASIGRAGDEQFF.

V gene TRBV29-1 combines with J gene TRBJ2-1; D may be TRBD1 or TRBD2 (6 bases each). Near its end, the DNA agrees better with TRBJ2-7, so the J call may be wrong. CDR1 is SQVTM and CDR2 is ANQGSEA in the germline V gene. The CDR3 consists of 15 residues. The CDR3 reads CSASTGTRRDNEQYF. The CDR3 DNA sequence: TGCAGCGCCTCCACCGGAACTAGGAGGGACAATGAGCAGTACTTC.

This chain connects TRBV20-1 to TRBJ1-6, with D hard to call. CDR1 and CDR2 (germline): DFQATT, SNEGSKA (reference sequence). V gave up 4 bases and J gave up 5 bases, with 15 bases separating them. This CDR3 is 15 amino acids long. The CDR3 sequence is CSATDAYPHNSPLHF. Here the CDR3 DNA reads TGCAGTGCTACCGATGCTTACCCCCATAATTCACCCCTCCACTTT.

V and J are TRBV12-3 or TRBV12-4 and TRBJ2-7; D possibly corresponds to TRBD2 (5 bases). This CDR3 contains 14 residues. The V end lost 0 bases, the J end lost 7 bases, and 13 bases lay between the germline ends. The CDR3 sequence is CASSLAGVLGEQYF. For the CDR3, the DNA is TGTGCCAGCAGTTTAGCGGGAGTATTGGGGGAGCAGTACTTC.

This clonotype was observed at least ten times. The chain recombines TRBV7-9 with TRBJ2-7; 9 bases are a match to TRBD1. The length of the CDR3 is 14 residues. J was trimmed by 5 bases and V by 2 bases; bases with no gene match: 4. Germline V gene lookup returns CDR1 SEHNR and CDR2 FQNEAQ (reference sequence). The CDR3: CASSLRTGAHEQYF. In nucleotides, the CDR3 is TGTGCCAGCAGCTTAAGGACAGGGGCCCACGAGCAGTACTTC.